A single sample is the source of the 18 T cell receptor beta chains below, sequenced in a study of early T cells in non-severe SARS-CoV-2 infection. Each CDR3 protein is one row after TCRdb ran MiXCR on the 5' RACE reads. The data contain tens of thousands of distinct CDR3 sequences, 14% of them seen just once; the ten biggest clones take up around 6.4%. The sequenced sample was whole blood. These receptors all come from an adult who was a healthcare worker with PCR-confirmed SARS-CoV-2 infection or an uninfected control (not recorded which).

The CDR3 bases are TGTGCCAGCAGCTTCCAAGACCGCTCCTACAATGAGCAGTTCTTC. Translating gives CASSFQDRSYNEQFF. The chain employs TRBV7-6 and TRBJ2-1; D not certain. V gave up 3 bases and J gave up 0 bases, with 9 bases separating them. Germline CDR1 and CDR2: SGHVS and FNYEAQ. This CDR3 contains 15 residues.

This clonotype was seen a few times. V and J are TRBV20-1 and TRBJ2-5; no firm D call. Between the trimmed V and J ends, which lost 6 bases and 1 base, there was a span of 6 bases. CDR1 and CDR2 (germline): DFQATT, SNEGSKA (reference sequence). The CDR3 loop spans 11 amino acids. The CDR3, as DNA: TGCAGTGCAGTGCTCCAAGAGACCCAGTACTTC. The encoded protein is CSAVLQETQYF.

This clonotype was observed a few times. This rearrangement joins TRBV28 to TRBJ2-1; 8 bases match TRBD2. There are 15 residues in the CDR3. The V segment lost 2 bases and the J segment 6 bases; nucleotides outside the gene matches: 6. Looked up from germline, CDR1 is MDHEN and CDR2 is SYDVKM. Written as DNA, the CDR3 is TGTGCCAGCAGTTTAGGCGGGGGGCCCTTCAATGAGCAGTTCTTC. It is translated as CASSLGGGPFNEQFF. Drawing the rest from reference TRBV28 and TRBJ2-1, the complete variable domain is DVKVTQSSRYLVKRTGEKVFLECVQDMDHENMFWYRQDPGLGLRLIYFSYDVKMKEKGDIPEGYSVSREKKERFSLILESASTNQTSMYLCASSLGGGPFNEQFFGPGTRLTVL.

This clonotype was picked up many times. The V gene is TRBV20-1, the J gene TRBJ1-3; D uncertain. V lost 3 bases to trimming and J lost 4 bases, with 7 bases between them. Germline assignment: CDR1 DFQATT and CDR2 SNEGSKA (reference sequence). CDR3 size: 12 residues. The CDR3 is CSARERGNTIYF. The CDR3, as DNA: TGCAGTGCTAGGGAGCGAGGAAACACCATATATTTT.

Remarks on this clonotype: One end of the junction is discordant with germline, which a read error may explain. V gene TRBV7-9 combines with J gene TRBJ1-1; D is unclear. There are 12 residues in the CDR3. CDR1 and CDR2 (germline): SEHNR, FQNEAQ (reference sequence). The CDR3 nucleotides are TGTGCCAGCAGCTTTAGGAACCCTGAAGCTTTCTTT. This sequence encodes CASSFRNPEAFF.

The CDR3 nucleotides are TGCAGTGCCCGACCACCACGAGCGGGACCCCTCGAGACCCAGTACTTC. It codes for CSARPPRAGPLETQYF. The chain has TRBV20-1 and TRBJ2-5, with 7 bases identical to TRBD2. The CDR3 consists of 16 residues. The V gene end was trimmed by 6 bases and the J gene end by 5 bases; junction bases not matched to a gene: 18. Germline-derived CDR1 and CDR2 are DFQATT and SNEGSKA (reference sequence).

The chain is built from TRBV2 and TRBJ2-2; 12 bases fit TRBD2. V shed 6 bases and J 7 bases; nucleotides not matched to a gene: 6. CDR1 is SNHLY and CDR2 is FYNNEI in the germline V gene. The CDR3 spans 15 residues. The DNA of the CDR3 is TGTGCCAGCAGAGGACTAGCGGGGTCGGGCGGGGAGCTGTTTTTT. Its protein product is CASRGLAGSGGELFF.

This clonotype occurred a few times. The rearrangement uses TRBV4-1 and TRBJ2-6; 7 bases fit TRBD1. This CDR3 has 17 residues. V shed 2 bases, J shed 0 bases, and the junction held 4 bases outside the gene matches. Per the germline V gene, CDR1 is MGHRA and CDR2 is YSYEKL. The CDR3 bases are TGCGCCAGCAGCCAATCGGGACAGAGCTCTGGGGCCAACGTCCTGACTTTC. It translates to CASSQSGQSSGANVLTF.

This clonotype was seen repeatedly, ten times or more. This sequence joins TRBV28 and TRBJ1-4; maybe TRBD1 (5 bases). V shed 2 bases and J shed 7 bases, with 17 bases lying between them. The CDR3 consists of 16 residues. Germline CDR1 MDHEN, CDR2 SYDVKM. CDR3 in amino acids: CASSLAVRGGGEKLFF. The CDR3 DNA follows: TGTGCCAGCAGTTTAGCAGTGCGGGGGGGAGGTGAAAAACTGTTTTTT. Full variable domain (outside the CDR3, taken from reference TRBV28 and TRBJ1-4): DVKVTQSSRYLVKRTGEKVFLECVQDMDHENMFWYRQDPGLGLRLIYFSYDVKMKEKGDIPEGYSVSREKKERFSLILESASTNQTSMYLCASSLAVRGGGEKLFFGSGTQLSVL.

This clonotype was counted between two and nine times. The V call is TRBV7-8, the J call TRBJ2-3; 7 bases are shared with TRBD1. The CDR3 loop spans 16 amino acids. CDR1 and CDR2 (germline): SGHVS, FQNEAQ. V lost 5 bases, J lost 2 bases, and 10 bases stayed unmatched. CDR3 DNA: TGTGCCAGCAGCCCGGGACAGCTAGGCAACACAGATACGCAGTATTTT. Translated: CASSPGQLGNTDTQYF.

The sample holds many counts of this clonotype. The V gene is TRBV7-6, the J gene TRBJ1-5; possibly TRBD1 for D (5 bases). The CDR3 totals 15 residues. Trimming removed 1 base from V and 3 bases from J, with 10 bases in between. The V gene's germline CDR1 is SGHVS and CDR2 FNYEAQ. For the CDR3, the DNA is TGTGCCAGCAGCTTAGGGGGGGACCTCAATCAGCCCCAGCATTTT. Its protein is CASSLGGDLNQPQHF.

This clonotype has just a few counts. The V call is TRBV10-2, the J call TRBJ2-2; D is undetermined. V was pared by 8 bases and J by 2 bases, with 9 bases between. The CDR3 is made up of 13 amino acids. The germline V gene encodes CDR1 WSHSY and CDR2 SAAADI. This CDR3 is CASVIANTGELFF. The DNA of the CDR3 is TGCGCCAGCGTTATTGCCAACACCGGGGAGCTGTTTTTT.

This clonotype was counted only a few times. The V call is TRBV25-1, the J call TRBJ2-1; possible D gene TRBD2, 5 bases. The length of the CDR3 is 16 residues. V lost 4 bases and J 1 base, leaving 14 bases between the germline ends. The germline CDR1 and CDR2 sequences are MGHDK and SYGVNS. CDR3 residues: CASSASSRLSYNEQFF. The CDR3 bases are TGTGCCAGCAGTGCCTCTAGCCGCCTTTCCTACAATGAGCAGTTCTTC.

This chain connects TRBV6-5 to TRBJ1-1; a weak D match, TRBD1 (5 bases). This CDR3 spans 15 amino acids. The V and J ends lost 5 bases and 2 bases respectively, with 15 bases between them. CDR1 MNHEY and CDR2 SVGAGI come from the germline V gene. In nucleotides, the CDR3 is TGTGCCAGCAGTCGGGGGGGGACCCCTAACACTGAAGCTTTCTTT. The encoded protein is CASSRGGTPNTEAFF.

This clonotype was observed a handful of times. The V and J genes are TRBV20-1 and TRBJ2-1; 9 bases match TRBD2. V shed 8 bases and J 0 bases; nucleotides not matched to a gene: 8. Germline values: CDR1 DFQATT, CDR2 SNEGSKA (reference sequence). This CDR3 region has 15 residues. The CDR3 spells CSFNQAGGSYNEQFF. Here the CDR3 DNA reads TGCAGTTTCAATCAAGCGGGGGGCTCCTACAATGAGCAGTTCTTC.

This clonotype was picked up many times. The V and J genes are TRBV28 and TRBJ1-1; TRBD1 matches at 9 bases. The germline gives CDR1 MDHEN, CDR2 SYDVKM. V shed 3 bases, J shed 1 base, and the junction held 6 bases outside the gene matches. This CDR3 comprises 16 residues. The CDR3 nucleotides are TGTGCCAGCAGTTTCGACAGGGGGTACGCGAACACTGAAGCTTTCTTT. The encoded protein is CASSFDRGYANTEAFF.

This clonotype was counted many times. The chain recombines TRBV12-3 or TRBV12-4 with TRBJ1-1; 10 bases line up with TRBD1. V was pared by 6 bases and J by 5 bases, with 15 bases of the junction left unmatched. The CDR3 loop spans 17 amino acids. CDR3 protein: CASSFTQYGQGGTEAFF. CDR3 coding DNA: TGTGCCAGCAGCTTCACCCAATACGGACAGGGGGGGACTGAAGCTTTCTTT.

In this sample, this clonotype turned up a few times. CDR3 region: CASSFRTGRGYGYTF. In nucleotides, the CDR3 is TGTGCCAGCAGTTTCCGGACAGGGAGGGGGTATGGCTACACCTTC. V is TRBV28 and J is TRBJ1-2, with 8 bases aligning to TRBD1. The J segment lost 5 bases and the V segment lost 3 bases, leaving 8 bases of the junction unmatched. There are 15 residues in the CDR3. Looked up from germline, CDR1 is MDHEN and CDR2 is SYDVKM.